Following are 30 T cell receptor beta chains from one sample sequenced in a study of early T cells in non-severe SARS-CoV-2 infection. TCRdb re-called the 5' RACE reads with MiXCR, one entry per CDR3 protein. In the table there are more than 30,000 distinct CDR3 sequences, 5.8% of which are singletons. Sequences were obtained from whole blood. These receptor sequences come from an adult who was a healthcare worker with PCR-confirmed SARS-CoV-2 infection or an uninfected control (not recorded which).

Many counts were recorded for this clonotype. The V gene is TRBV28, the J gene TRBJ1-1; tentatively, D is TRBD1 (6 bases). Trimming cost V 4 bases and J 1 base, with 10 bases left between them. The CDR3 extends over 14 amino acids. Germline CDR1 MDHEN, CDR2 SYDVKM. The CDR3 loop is CASSYPGQNTEAFF. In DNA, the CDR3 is TGTGCCAGCAGTTACCCGGGACAGAACACTGAAGCTTTCTTT.

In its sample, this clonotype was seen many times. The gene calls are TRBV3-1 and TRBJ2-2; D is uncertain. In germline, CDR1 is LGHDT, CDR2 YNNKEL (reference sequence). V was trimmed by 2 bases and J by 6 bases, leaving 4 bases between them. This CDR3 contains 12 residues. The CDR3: CASSQSAGELFF. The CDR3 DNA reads TGTGCCAGCAGCCAATCTGCCGGGGAGCTGTTTTTT.

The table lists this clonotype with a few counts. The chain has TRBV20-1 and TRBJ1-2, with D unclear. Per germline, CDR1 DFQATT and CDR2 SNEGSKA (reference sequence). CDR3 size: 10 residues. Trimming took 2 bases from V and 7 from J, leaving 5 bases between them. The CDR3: CSARRIGYTF. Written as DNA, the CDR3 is TGCAGTGCTAGAAGGATTGGCTACACCTTC.

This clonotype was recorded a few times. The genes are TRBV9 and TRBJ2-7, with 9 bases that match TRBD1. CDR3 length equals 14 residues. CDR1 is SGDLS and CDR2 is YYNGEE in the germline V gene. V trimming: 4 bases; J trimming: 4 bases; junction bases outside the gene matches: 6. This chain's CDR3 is CASSTGTGFYEQYF. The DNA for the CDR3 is TGTGCCAGCAGCACTGGGACAGGGTTTTACGAGCAGTACTTC.

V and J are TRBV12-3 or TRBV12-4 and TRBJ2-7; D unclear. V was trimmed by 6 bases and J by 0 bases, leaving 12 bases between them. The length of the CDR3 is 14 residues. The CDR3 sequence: CASSPVGYSYEQYF. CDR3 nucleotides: TGTGCCAGCAGCCCCGTGGGGTACTCCTACGAGCAGTACTTC.

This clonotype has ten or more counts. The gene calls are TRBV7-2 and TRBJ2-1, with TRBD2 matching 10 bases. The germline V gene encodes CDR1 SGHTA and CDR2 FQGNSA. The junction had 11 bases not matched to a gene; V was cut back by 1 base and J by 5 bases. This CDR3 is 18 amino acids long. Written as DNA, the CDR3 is TGTGCCAGCAGCTTAGTTCCTAGCGGGAGTGGGGCTGACAATGAGCAGTTCTTC. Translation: CASSLVPSGSGADNEQFF.

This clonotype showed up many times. CDR3 residues: CASTQSRRAFF. CDR3 coding DNA: TGTGCCAGCACCCAGTCCCGGAGGGCTTTCTTT. The chain has TRBV28 and TRBJ1-1; D is ambiguous. Trimming shortened V by 7 bases and J by 11 bases, and 14 bases separated the two germline ends. The length of the CDR3 is 11 residues. Germline loops: CDR1 MDHEN, CDR2 SYDVKM.

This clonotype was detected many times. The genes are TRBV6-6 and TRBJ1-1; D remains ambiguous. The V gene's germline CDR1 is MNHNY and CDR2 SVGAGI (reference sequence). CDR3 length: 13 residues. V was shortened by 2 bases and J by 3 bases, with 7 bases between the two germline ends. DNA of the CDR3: TGTGCCAGCAGTTACCTCATGGACACTGAAGCTTTCTTT. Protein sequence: CASSYLMDTEAFF.

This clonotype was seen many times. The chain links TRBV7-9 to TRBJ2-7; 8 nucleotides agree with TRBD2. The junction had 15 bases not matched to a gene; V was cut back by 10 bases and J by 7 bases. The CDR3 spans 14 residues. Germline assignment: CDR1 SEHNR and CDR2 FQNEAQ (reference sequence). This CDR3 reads CAIPTSDESREQYF. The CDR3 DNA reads TGTGCCATCCCGACTAGCGACGAATCAAGGGAGCAGTACTTC.

The CDR3 sequence: CASTLVGTSNQPQHF. Written as DNA, the CDR3 is TGTGCCAGCACCCTGGTCGGGACTAGCAATCAGCCCCAGCATTTT. The chain links TRBV7-2 to TRBJ1-5, with D tentatively TRBD1 (5 bases). V was cut by 7 bases and J by 0 bases, with 13 bases left in between. Germline V gene lookup returns CDR1 SGHTA and CDR2 FQGNSA. CDR3 length: 15 residues.

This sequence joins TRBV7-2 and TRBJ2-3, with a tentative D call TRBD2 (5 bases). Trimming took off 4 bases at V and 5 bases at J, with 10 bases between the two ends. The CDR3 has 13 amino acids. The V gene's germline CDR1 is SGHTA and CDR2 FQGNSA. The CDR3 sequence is CASSSRRGDTQYF. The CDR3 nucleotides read TGTGCCAGCAGCTCCAGACGGGGAGATACGCAGTATTTT.

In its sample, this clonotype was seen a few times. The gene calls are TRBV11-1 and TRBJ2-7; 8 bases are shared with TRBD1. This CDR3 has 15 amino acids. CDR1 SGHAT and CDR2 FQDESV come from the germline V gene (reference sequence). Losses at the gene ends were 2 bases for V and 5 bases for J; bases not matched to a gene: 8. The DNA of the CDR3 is TGTGCCAGCAGCTTAAGGTACAGGGGGAATGACGAGCAGTACTTC. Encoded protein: CASSLRYRGNDEQYF.

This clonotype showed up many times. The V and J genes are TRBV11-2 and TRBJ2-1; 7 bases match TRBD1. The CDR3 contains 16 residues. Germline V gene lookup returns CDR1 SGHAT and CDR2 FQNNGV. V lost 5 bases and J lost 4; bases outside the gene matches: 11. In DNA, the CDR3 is TGTGCCAGCAGCGATAGGGACAGATCATATTACAATGAGCAGTTCTTC. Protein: CASSDRDRSYYNEQFF.

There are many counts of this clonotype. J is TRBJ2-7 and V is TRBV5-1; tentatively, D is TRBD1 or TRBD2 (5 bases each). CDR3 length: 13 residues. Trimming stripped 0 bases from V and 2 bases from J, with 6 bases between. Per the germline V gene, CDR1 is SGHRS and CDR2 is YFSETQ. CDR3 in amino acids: CASSLGGTYEQYF. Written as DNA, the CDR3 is TGCGCCAGCAGCTTGGGGGGGACCTACGAGCAGTACTTC.

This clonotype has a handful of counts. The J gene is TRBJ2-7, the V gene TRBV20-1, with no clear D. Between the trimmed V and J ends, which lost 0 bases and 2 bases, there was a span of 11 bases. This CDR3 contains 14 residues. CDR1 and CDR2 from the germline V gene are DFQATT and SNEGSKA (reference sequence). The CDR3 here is CSARDSARPYEQYF. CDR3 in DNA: TGCAGTGCTAGAGATTCGGCGCGGCCCTACGAGCAGTACTTC.

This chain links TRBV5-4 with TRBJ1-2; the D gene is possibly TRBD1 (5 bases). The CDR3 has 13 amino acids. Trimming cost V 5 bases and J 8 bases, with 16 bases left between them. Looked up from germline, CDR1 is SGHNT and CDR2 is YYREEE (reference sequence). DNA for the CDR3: TGTGCCAGCAGGCTGGGGACGTCGGAGGGCTACACCTTC. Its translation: CASRLGTSEGYTF.

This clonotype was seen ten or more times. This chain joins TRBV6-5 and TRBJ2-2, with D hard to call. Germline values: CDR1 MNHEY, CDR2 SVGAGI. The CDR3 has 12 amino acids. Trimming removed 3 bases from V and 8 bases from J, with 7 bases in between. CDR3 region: CASSYTLGELFF. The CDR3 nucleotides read TGTGCCAGCAGTTATACTCTGGGGGAGCTGTTTTTT.

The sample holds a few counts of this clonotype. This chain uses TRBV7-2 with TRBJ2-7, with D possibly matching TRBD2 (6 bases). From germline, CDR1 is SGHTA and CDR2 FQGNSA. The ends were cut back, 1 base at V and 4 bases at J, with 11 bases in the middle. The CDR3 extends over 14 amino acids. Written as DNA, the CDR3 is TGTGCCAGCAGCTTAGACGGGGGAGGATACGAGCAGTACTTC. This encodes CASSLDGGGYEQYF.

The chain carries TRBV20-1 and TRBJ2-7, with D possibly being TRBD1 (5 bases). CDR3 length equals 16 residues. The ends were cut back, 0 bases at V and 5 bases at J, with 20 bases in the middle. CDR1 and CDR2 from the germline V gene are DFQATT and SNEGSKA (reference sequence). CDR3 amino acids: CSARDAGQGVLHEQYF. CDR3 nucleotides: TGCAGTGCTAGAGATGCCGGCCAGGGCGTGCTCCACGAGCAGTACTTC.

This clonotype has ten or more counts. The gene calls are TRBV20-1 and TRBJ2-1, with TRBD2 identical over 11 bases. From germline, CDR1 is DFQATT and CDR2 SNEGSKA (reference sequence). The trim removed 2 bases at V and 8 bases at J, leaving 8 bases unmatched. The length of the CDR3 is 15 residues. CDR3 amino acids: CSARSGTSGFDEQFF. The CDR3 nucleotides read TGCAGTGCTAGATCCGGGACTAGCGGTTTCGATGAGCAGTTCTTC.

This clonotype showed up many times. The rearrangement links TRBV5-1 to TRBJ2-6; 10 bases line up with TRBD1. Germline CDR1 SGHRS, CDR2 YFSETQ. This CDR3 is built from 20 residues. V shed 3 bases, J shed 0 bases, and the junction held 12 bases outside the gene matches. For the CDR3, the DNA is TGCGCCAGCAGCTCACCCGGGGACAGGGGACTCAGCTCTGGGGCCAACGTCCTGACTTTC. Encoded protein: CASSSPGDRGLSSGANVLTF.

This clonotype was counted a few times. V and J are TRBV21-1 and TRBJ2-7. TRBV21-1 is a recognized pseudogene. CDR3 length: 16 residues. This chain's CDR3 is CASSKRTPPNTYEQYF. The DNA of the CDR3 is TGTGCCAGCAGCAAACGGACGCCACCAAACACCTACGAGCAGTACTTC.

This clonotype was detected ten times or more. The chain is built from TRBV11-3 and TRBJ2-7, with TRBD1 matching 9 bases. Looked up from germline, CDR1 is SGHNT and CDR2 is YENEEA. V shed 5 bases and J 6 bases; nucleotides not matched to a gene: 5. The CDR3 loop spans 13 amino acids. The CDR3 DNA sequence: TGTGCCAGCAGCCCACGGACAGGGGCCGAGCAGTACTTC. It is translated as CASSPRTGAEQYF.

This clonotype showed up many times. CDR3 loop: CASSQAGTEETQYF. DNA of the CDR3: TGCGCCAGCAGCCAAGCCGGGACCGAAGAGACCCAGTACTTC. This chain connects TRBV5-1 to TRBJ2-5; D tentatively fits TRBD1 or TRBD2 (5 bases each). The CDR3 runs to 14 residues. Trimming shortened V by 4 bases and J by 3 bases, and 13 bases separated the two germline ends. Germline V gene lookup returns CDR1 SGHRS and CDR2 YFSETQ.

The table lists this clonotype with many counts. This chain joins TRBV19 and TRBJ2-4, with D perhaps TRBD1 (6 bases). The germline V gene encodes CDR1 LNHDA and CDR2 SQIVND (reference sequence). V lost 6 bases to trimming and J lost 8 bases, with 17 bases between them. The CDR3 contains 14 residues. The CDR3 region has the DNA TGTGCCAGTAGCTCCCGAACAGAGGGGGACATTCAGTACTTC. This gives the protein CASSSRTEGDIQYF.

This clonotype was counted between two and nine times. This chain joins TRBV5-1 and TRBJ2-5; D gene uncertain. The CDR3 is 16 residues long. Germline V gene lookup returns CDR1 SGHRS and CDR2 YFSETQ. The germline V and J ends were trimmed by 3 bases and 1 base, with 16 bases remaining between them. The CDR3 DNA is TGCGCCAGCAGCTCCCGAAGCCCCGGCACCCAAGAGACCCAGTACTTC. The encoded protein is CASSSRSPGTQETQYF.

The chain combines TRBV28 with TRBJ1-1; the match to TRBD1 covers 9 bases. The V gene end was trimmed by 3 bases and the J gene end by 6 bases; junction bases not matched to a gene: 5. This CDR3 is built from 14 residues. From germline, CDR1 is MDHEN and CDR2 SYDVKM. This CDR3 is CASSFLGQGAEAFF. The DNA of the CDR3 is TGTGCCAGCAGTTTTTTGGGACAGGGTGCTGAAGCTTTCTTT.

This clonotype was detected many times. The CDR3 spells CASSLVGRQSEAFF. The CDR3 DNA reads TGTGCCAGCAGCTTAGTCGGGCGACAGTCCGAAGCTTTCTTT. This chain uses TRBV7-9 with TRBJ1-1, with a weak D call TRBD1 (5 bases). This CDR3 contains 14 residues. The germline V gene has CDR1 SEHNR and CDR2 FQNEAQ (reference sequence). V lost 1 base and J 8 bases, leaving 14 bases between the germline ends. Full variable domain (remainder filled in from reference TRBV7-9 and TRBJ1-1): DTGVSQNPRHKITKRGQNVTFRCDPISEHNRLYWYRQTLGQGPEFLTYFQNEAQLEKSRLLSDRFSAERPKGSFSTLEIQRTEQGDSAMYLCASSLVGRQSEAFFGQGTRLTVV.

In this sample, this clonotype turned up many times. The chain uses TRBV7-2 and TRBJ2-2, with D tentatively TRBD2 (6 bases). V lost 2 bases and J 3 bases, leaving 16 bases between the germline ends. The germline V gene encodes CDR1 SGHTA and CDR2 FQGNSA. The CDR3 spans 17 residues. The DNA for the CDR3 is TGTGCCAGCAGCTTAAATTGGGGTAGCGGTGACACCGGGGAGCTGTTTTTT. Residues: CASSLNWGSGDTGELFF.

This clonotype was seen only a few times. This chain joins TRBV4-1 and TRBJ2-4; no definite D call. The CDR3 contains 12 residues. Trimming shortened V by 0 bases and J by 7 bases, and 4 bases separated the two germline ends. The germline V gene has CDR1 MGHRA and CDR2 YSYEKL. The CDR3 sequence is CASSQDRNIQYF. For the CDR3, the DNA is TGCGCCAGCAGCCAAGACCGGAACATTCAGTACTTC.